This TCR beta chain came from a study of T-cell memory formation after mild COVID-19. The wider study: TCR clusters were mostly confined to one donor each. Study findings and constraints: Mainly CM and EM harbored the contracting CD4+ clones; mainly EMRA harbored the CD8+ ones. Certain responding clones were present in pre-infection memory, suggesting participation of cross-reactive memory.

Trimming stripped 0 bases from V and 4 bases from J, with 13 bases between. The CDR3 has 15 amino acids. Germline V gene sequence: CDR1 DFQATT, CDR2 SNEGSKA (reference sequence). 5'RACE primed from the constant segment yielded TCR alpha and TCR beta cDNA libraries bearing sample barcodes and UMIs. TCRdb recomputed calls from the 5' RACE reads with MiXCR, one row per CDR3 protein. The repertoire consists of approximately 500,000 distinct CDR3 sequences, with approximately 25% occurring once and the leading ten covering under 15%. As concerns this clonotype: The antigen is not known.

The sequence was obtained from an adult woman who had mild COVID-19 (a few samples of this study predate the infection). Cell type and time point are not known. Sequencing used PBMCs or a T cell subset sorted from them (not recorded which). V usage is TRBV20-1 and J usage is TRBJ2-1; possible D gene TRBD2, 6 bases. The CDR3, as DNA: TGCAGTGCTAGAGATCAGGAGGGGTCATACAATGAGCAGTTCTTC. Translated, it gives CSARDQEGSYNEQFF.